This is a list of T cell receptor beta chains from one sample in a study of radiotherapy plus CTLA-4 blockade in lung cancer. The data were produced by immunoSEQ multiplex PCR, yet TCRdb's version contains in-frame clones alone and is incomplete. The table shows some 100,000 clones, with about four fifths occurring only once. Source: peripheral blood, taken from a patient treated with radiotherapy plus ipilimumab. These receptors were collected from a human donor with non-small cell lung cancer who had a partial response to radiotherapy plus ipilimumab. Each CDR3 is given with its conserved first and last residue. Fields, in order: D gene, clone size, V gene, J gene, CDR3 protein, CDR3 DNA. A D gene is named only where the DNA matches it firmly. Part of the rows lack a size; the others show once, few, many or a class for expanded clones.

d_gene: TRBD1; abundance: NA; v_gene: TRBV18; j_gene: TRBJ2-2; CDR3aa: CASSPRQGRTGELFF; CDR3nt: TGTGCCAGCTCACCTCGACAGGGGAGGACCGGGGAGCTGTTTTTT
d_gene: NA; abundance: NA; v_gene: TRBV5-6; j_gene: TRBJ2-3; CDR3aa: CASSLTGGISTDTQYF; CDR3nt: TGTGCCAGCAGCTTGACGGGCGGGATTAGCACAGATACGCAGTATTTT
d_gene: TRBD1; abundance: NA; v_gene: TRBV5-6; j_gene: TRBJ2-3; CDR3aa: CASRGTGETDTQYF; CDR3nt: TGTGCCAGCAGGGGGACAGGGGAAACAGATACGCAGTATTTT
d_gene: NA; abundance: NA; v_gene: TRBV6-6; j_gene: TRBJ1-5; CDR3aa: CASSYSGQGNQPQHF; CDR3nt: TGTGCCAGCAGTTACTCAGGGCAGGGGAATCAGCCCCAGCATTTT
d_gene: NA; abundance: many; v_gene: TRBV11-2; j_gene: TRBJ1-1; CDR3aa: CASSLGASGTEAFF; CDR3nt: TGTGCCAGCAGCTTAGGGGCCTCCGGCACTGAAGCTTTCTTT
d_gene: NA; abundance: NA; v_gene: TRBV19; j_gene: TRBJ2-2; CDR3aa: CACHWSTGELFF; CDR3nt: TGTGCCTGTCATTGGAGTACCGGGGAGCTGTTTTTT
d_gene: NA; abundance: NA; v_gene: TRBV5-1; j_gene: TRBJ2-4; CDR3aa: CASSIAGLAKNIQYF; CDR3nt: TGCGCCAGCAGTATTGCAGGCCTAGCCAAAAACATTCAGTACTTC
d_gene: TRBD2; abundance: NA; v_gene: TRBV4-2; j_gene: TRBJ2-1; CDR3aa: CASSQDSSGRGEQFF; CDR3nt: TGTGCCAGCAGCCAAGATTCTAGCGGGAGAGGTGAGCAGTTCTTC
d_gene: NA; abundance: NA; v_gene: TRBV2; j_gene: TRBJ2-7; CDR3aa: CASSGTRFYEQYF; CDR3nt: TGTGCCAGCAGCGGGACACGGTTCTACGAGCAGTACTTC
d_gene: NA; abundance: NA; v_gene: TRBV28; j_gene: TRBJ1-1; CDR3aa: CASSSGAPEAFF; CDR3nt: TGTGCCAGCAGTTCAGGGGCCCCTGAAGCTTTCTTT
d_gene: NA; abundance: NA; v_gene: TRBV28; j_gene: TRBJ2-7; CDR3aa: CASAGSSSYEQYF; CDR3nt: TGTGCCAGCGCGGGGTCGAGCTCCTACGAGCAGTACTTC
d_gene: NA; abundance: NA; v_gene: TRBV9; j_gene: TRBJ1-1; CDR3aa: CASSVGLMNTEAFF; CDR3nt: TGTGCCAGCAGCGTGGGCCTCATGAACACTGAAGCTTTCTTT
d_gene: NA; abundance: NA; v_gene: TRBV6-5; j_gene: TRBJ2-3; CDR3aa: CASSRRDTPNTQYF; CDR3nt: TGTGCCAGCAGTCGCCGGGACACACCTAATACGCAGTATTTT